The 14 T cell receptor beta chains below come from one sample, sequenced in a study of cytomegalovirus exposure and HLA in healthy donors. PCR used 60 Vbeta primers and 13 Jbeta primers. Generated by immunoSEQ multiplex PCR, the TCRdb table keeps only in-frame clones and is missing some. The sample has approximately 240,000 clones, more than 75% seen once. Sequenced input: PBMCs. These receptors came from a woman aged 40 to 50 in good health and CMV-seropositive.

V and J are TRBV7-2 and TRBJ2-4; D may be TRBD1 (5 bases). Germline V gene sequence: CDR1 SGHTA, CDR2 FQGNSA. V dropped 4 bases and J dropped 6 bases, with 19 bases sitting between them. This CDR3 is 16 amino acids long. CDR3 nucleotide sequence: TGTGCCAGCAGCTACCGACTCCTCTCGGACATAAACATTCAGTACTTC. Its translation is CASSYRLLSDINIQYF.

V usage is TRBV5-4 and J usage is TRBJ1-2; TRBD1 agrees at 8 bases. Per germline, CDR1 SGHNT and CDR2 YYREEE (reference sequence). Trimming removed 3 bases from V and 5 bases from J; junction bases left unmatched: 9. The CDR3 is 15 amino acids. For the CDR3, the DNA is TGTGCCAGCAGCTGGTATGGACAGGGACCTTATGGCTACACCTTC. Translation: CASSWYGQGPYGYTF.

V and J are TRBV2 and TRBJ2-7; D is uncertain. Trimming took 7 bases from V and 2 from J, leaving 12 bases between them. This CDR3 has 13 residues. Per the germline V gene, CDR1 is SNHLY and CDR2 is FYNNEI. The chain's CDR3 is CASTAGDPYEQYF. The CDR3 coding sequence is TGTGCCAGCACGGCAGGCGACCCCTACGAGCAGTACTTC.

The rearrangement joins TRBV25-1 to TRBJ1-3, with 7 nucleotides matching TRBD1. CDR3 length equals 13 residues. Trimming cost V 8 bases and J 2 bases; bases outside gene matches: 3. Germline loops: CDR1 MGHDK, CDR2 SYGVNS. CDR3 sequence (DNA): TGTGCCAGCCTCGACAGGGCTGGAAACACCATATATTTT. It encodes CASLDRAGNTIYF. Full variable domain (rest looked up from reference TRBV25-1 and TRBJ1-3): EADIYQTPRYLVIGTGKKITLECSQTMGHDKMYWYQQDPGMELHLIHYSYGVNSTEKGDLSSESTVSRIRTEHFPLTLESARPSHTSQYLCASLDRAGNTIYFGEGSWLTVV.

The rearrangement joins TRBV19 to TRBJ1-1; D may be TRBD1 (6 bases). V lost 10 bases to trimming and J lost 3 bases, with 24 bases between them. From germline, CDR1 is LNHDA and CDR2 SQIVND (reference sequence). The CDR3 is 16 residues long. CDR3 residues: CATQGPTDLSDTEAFF. CDR3 nucleotides: TGTGCCACCCAGGGGCCCACAGACCTTTCGGACACTGAAGCTTTCTTT.

J is TRBJ2-2 and V is TRBV7-9; D perhaps matches TRBD1 (6 bases). The CDR3 is made up of 14 amino acids. Per the germline V gene, CDR1 is SEHNR and CDR2 is FQNEAQ (reference sequence). Trimming took 4 bases from V and 6 from J, leaving 12 bases between them. The DNA of the CDR3 is TGTGCCAGCAGCTCCCAGACAGGTCCCGGGGAGCTGTTTTTT. Translating gives CASSSQTGPGELFF.

This chain links TRBV19 with TRBJ2-2; the match to TRBD2 covers 9 bases. This CDR3 is 18 amino acids long. Germline CDR1 LNHDA, CDR2 SQIVND (reference sequence). The J segment lost 4 bases and the V segment lost 7 bases, leaving 16 bases of the junction unmatched. In nucleotides, the CDR3 is TGTGCCAGTACTGCCATGCGGGAGGCTAGCGGGGTCACCGGGGAGCTGTTTTTT. Its protein product is CASTAMREASGVTGELFF.

The V gene is TRBV7-2, the J gene TRBJ1-3; D not certain. The CDR3 extends over 18 amino acids. Germline V CDR1 and CDR2: SGHTA, FQGNSA. Trimming pared 4 bases from V and 2 bases from J, leaving 21 bases between. The CDR3 region has the DNA TGTGCCAGCAGCTCTCAGGCAACCACGCCACGAGCTGGAAACACCATATATTTT. Amino acids: CASSSQATTPRAGNTIYF.

This chain links TRBV5-1 with TRBJ2-5, with D possibly being TRBD2 (6 bases). V dropped 0 bases and J dropped 2 bases, with 8 bases sitting between them. CDR1 and CDR2 from the germline V gene are SGHRS and YFSETQ. The CDR3 extends over 14 amino acids. The CDR3, as DNA: TGCGCCAGCAGCTTGGCGGGACTGCAAGAGACCCAGTACTTC. Its protein product is CASSLAGLQETQYF. Complete variable domain (other parts from reference TRBV5-1 and TRBJ2-5): KAGVTQTPRYLIKTRGQQVTLSCSPISGHRSVSWYQQTPGQGLQFLFEYFSETQRNKGNFPGRFSGRQFSNSRSEMNVSTLELGDSALYLCASSLAGLQETQYFGPGTRLLVL.

This clone was detected a few times. This chain joins TRBV15 and TRBJ2-5; no reliable D call. The CDR3 has 14 amino acids. Germline assignment: CDR1 LNHNV and CDR2 YYDKDF (reference sequence). V lost 0 bases and J 2 bases, leaving 7 bases between the germline ends. The CDR3 here is CATSRDIQQETQYF. The CDR3 region has the DNA TGTGCCACCAGCAGAGATATACAGCAAGAGACCCAGTACTTC.

The chain carries TRBV30 and TRBJ1-6; 8 nucleotides align to TRBD1. From germline, CDR1 is GTSNPN and CDR2 SVGIG (reference sequence). The CDR3 is 14 amino acids. V lost 8 bases to trimming and J lost 8 bases; unmatched junction nucleotides: 11. DNA of the CDR3: TGTGCCGGGGCGAGAGACAGGGGTTATTCACCCCTCCACTTT. Encoded protein: CAGARDRGYSPLHF.

V usage is TRBV4-3 and J usage is TRBJ2-2; 10 nucleotides match TRBD2. This CDR3 has 15 residues. The V gene's germline CDR1 is LGHNA and CDR2 YSLEER. V was clipped by 4 bases and J by 5 bases; unmatched bases: 4. DNA for the CDR3: TGCGCCAGCAGCCTCGGACTAGCGGTAACCGGGGAGCTGTTTTTT. It codes for CASSLGLAVTGELFF.

This rearrangement joins TRBV4-1 to TRBJ1-1; no reliable D call. The V end was cut by 4 bases, the J end by 0 bases, with 18 bases between. This CDR3 contains 17 residues. Germline-derived CDR1 and CDR2 are MGHRA and YSYEKL. The CDR3 DNA reads as TGCGCCAGCAGCCCACGCCCCGACATTGGCATGAACACTGAAGCTTTCTTT. Protein sequence: CASSPRPDIGMNTEAFF.

Comment on this clone: Different DNA sequences within this sample yield the same CDR3. V and J are TRBV5-5 and TRBJ2-7; 8 bases are a match to TRBD1. V trimming: 0 bases; J trimming: 2 bases; junction bases outside the gene matches: 1. This CDR3 has 14 amino acids. Looked up from germline, CDR1 is SGHKS and CDR2 is YYEKEE (reference sequence). This chain's CDR3 is CASSLAGGTYEQYF. CDR3 DNA: TGTGCCAGCAGCTTGGCAGGGGGCACCTACGAGCAGTACTTC.